These T cell receptor beta chains were read from a single sample in a study of siplizumab effects on memory and regulatory T cells. Only in-frame clones appear in the TCRdb table, and some are missing; sequencing was by immunoSEQ multiplex PCR. The table shows just over 50,000 clones, with 95% to 97% occurring only once. Sequenced input: naive CD4+ T cells sorted from blood. These receptors were taken from a human donor in good health. Each CDR3 is given with its conserved first and last residue. D genes are given only for firm matches. Rows may omit the clone size; those that give it use once, few, many or a size class.

j_call d_call clone_size v_call cdr3_length cdr3_aa cdr3_nt
TRBJ2-7 TRBD2 NA TRBV7-6 14 CASSRSGEVYEQYF TGTGCCAGCAGCCGTAGCGGGGAGGTCTACGAGCAGTACTTC
TRBJ2-1 TRBD2 NA TRBV9 16 CASSAGLAGGYNEQFF TGTGCCAGCAGCGCCGGACTAGCGGGGGGCTACAATGAGCAGTTCTTC
TRBJ2-7 TRBD1 once TRBV5-6 15 CASSGTGTGVDEQYF TGTGCCAGCAGCGGAACCGGGACAGGGGTCGACGAGCAGTACTTC
TRBJ2-5 TRBD2 NA TRBV7-9 16 CASSSSAGAASATQYF TGTGCCAGCAGCTCATCAGCGGGAGCGGCGAGTGCGACCCAGTACTTC
TRBJ2-4 NA NA TRBV5-6 16 CASSLGRGLAKNIQYF TGTGCCAGCAGCTTGGGTAGGGGACTAGCCAAAAACATTCAGTACTTC
TRBJ1-1 NA NA TRBV10-3 13 CAISERPNTEAFF TGTGCCATCAGTGAACGGCCGAACACTGAAGCTTTCTTT
TRBJ2-7 TRBD1 NA TRBV4-1 15 CASSHAGGAHNEQYF TGCGCCAGCAGCCACGCAGGGGGCGCTCACAACGAGCAGTACTTC
TRBJ2-1 TRBD2 NA TRBV7-2 14 CASSLGLAGLEQFF TGTGCCAGCAGCTTAGGACTAGCGGGTCTTGAGCAGTTCTTC
TRBJ2-5 NA NA TRBV30 12 CAWNRAGETQYF TGTGCCTGGAACCGGGCCGGAGAGACCCAGTACTTC
TRBJ2-1 NA once TRBV4-1 16 CASSQESSGAYNEQFF TGCGCCAGCAGCCAAGAATCCAGCGGAGCTTACAATGAGCAGTTCTTC
TRBJ1-3 NA NA TRBV6-1 12 CASRETGNTIYF TGTGCCAGCAGGGAAACTGGAAACACCATATATTTT
TRBJ1-2 NA NA TRBV6-5 13 CASTKGGVYGYTF TGTGCCAGCACCAAGGGAGGGGTCTATGGCTACACCTTC
TRBJ2-7 NA NA TRBV11-3 14 CASSLGDASYEQYF TGTGCCAGCAGCTTAGGGGACGCCTCCTACGAGCAGTACTTC
TRBJ2-3 NA NA TRBV10-1 13 CASSPSGTDTQYF TGCGCCAGCAGTCCTAGCGGCACAGATACGCAGTATTTT
TRBJ2-3 NA NA TRBV28 13 CASRGGRTDTQYF TGTGCCAGCAGGGGGGGGCGCACAGATACGCAGTATTTT
TRBJ1-1 NA NA TRBV20-1 11 CSAPRAGVAFF TGCAGTGCTCCCCGAGCAGGGGTGGCTTTCTTT
TRBJ1-2 TRBD1 NA TRBV7-9 13 CASSSGQNYGYTF TGTGCCAGCAGCTCGGGACAGAACTATGGCTACACCTTC
TRBJ2-7 NA NA TRBV9 15 CASSATTGTFYEQYF TGTGCCAGCAGCGCGACGACAGGAACCTTTTACGAGCAGTACTTC
TRBJ2-1 NA NA TRBV10-3 12 CAISPVWNEQFF TGTGCCATCAGTCCCGTTTGGAATGAGCAGTTCTTC
TRBJ2-7 TRBD2 NA TRBV27 13 CASGTSGVNEQYF TGTGCCAGCGGGACTAGCGGGGTCAACGAGCAGTACTTC
TRBJ1-2 TRBD1 NA TRBV19 16 CASSPRGQGDGYGYTF TGTGCCAGTAGTCCCAGGGGACAGGGGGACGGCTATGGCTACACCTTC
TRBJ2-2 NA NA TRBV7-9 14 CASSLAGGTGELFF TGTGCCAGCAGCTTAGCGGGGGGCACCGGGGAGCTGTTTTTT
TRBJ1-2 NA NA TRBV18 16 CASSPLTGRENYGYTF TGTGCCAGCTCACCCCTCACAGGGAGAGAAAACTATGGCTACACCTTC